This T cell receptor beta chain was identified during a study of blood T cell repertoires in COVID-19. Study overall: There were acute and convalescent COVID-19 samples, and they came from the United States, Italy and Spain. T cells, B-cell-depleted T cells, or PBMCs supplied cDNA or gDNA.

Original handling: From reference gene primer amplification, estimates of nucleated cell counts were derived. Some clones are missing from TCRdb's copy, which holds only in-frame ones; the method was immunoSEQ multiplex PCR. V, J and clone size are taken as reported in that table, and D and trimming were inferred from the DNA itself. The table includes roughly 120,000 clones, 90% detected once. The CDR3 contains 15 residues. With V trimmed by 6 bases and J by 0 bases, 6 bases remained unmatched. Germline V CDR1 and CDR2: SQVTM, ANQGSEA. The chain has TRBV29-1 and TRBJ2-2; 8 bases line up with TRBD1. The sequence came from a human donor with active COVID-19. The donor label of this sample is uncertain. The sample consisted of peripheral blood. The CDR3 sequence is CSVRTQGANTGELFF. CDR3 sequence (DNA): TGCAGCGTGAGGACACAGGGGGCGAACACCGGGGAGCTGTTTTTT.